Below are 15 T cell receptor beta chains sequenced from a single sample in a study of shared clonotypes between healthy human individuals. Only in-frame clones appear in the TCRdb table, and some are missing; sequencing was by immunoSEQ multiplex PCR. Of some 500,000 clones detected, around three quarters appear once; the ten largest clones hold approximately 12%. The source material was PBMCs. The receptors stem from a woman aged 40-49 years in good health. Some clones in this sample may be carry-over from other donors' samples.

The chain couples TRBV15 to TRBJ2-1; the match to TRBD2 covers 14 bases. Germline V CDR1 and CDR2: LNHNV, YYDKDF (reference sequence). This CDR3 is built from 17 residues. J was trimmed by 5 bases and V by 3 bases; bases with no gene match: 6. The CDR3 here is CATSSAGLAGVDNEQFF. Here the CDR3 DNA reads TGTGCCACCAGCAGTGCGGGACTAGCGGGAGTAGACAATGAGCAGTTCTTC.

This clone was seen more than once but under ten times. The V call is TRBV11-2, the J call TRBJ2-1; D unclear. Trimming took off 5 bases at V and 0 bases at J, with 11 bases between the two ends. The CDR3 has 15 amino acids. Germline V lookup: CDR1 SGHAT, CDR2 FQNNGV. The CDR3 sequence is CASSAATSSYNEQFF. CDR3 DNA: TGTGCCAGCAGCGCAGCAACGAGCTCCTACAATGAGCAGTTCTTC.

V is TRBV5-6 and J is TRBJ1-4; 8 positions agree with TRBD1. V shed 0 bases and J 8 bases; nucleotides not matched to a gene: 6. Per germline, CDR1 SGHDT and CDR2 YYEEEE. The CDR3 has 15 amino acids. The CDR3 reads CASSLAAGGWEKLFF. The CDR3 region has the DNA TGTGCCAGCAGCTTGGCAGCAGGGGGCTGGGAAAAACTGTTTTTT.

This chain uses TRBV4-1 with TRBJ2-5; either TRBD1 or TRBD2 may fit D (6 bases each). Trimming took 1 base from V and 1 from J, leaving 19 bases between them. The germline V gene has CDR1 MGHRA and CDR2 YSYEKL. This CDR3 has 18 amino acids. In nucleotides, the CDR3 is TGCGCCAGCAGCCAAGGGGTGGGGGGCCCGATGGGCCAAGAGACCCAGTACTTC. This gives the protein CASSQGVGGPMGQETQYF.

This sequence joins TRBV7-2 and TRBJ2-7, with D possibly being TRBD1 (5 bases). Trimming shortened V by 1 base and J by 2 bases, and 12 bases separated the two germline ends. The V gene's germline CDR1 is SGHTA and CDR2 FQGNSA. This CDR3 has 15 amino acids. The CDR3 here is CASSLEGQGAYEQYF. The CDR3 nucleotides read TGTGCCAGCAGCTTAGAGGGTCAGGGTGCCTACGAGCAGTACTTC.

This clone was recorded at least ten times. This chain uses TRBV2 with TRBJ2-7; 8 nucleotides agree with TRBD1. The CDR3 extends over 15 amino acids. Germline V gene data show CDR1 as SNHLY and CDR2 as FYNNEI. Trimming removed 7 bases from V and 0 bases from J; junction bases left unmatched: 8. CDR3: CASTLQGVHSYEQYF. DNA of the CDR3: TGTGCCAGCACCCTACAGGGGGTCCACTCCTACGAGCAGTACTTC.

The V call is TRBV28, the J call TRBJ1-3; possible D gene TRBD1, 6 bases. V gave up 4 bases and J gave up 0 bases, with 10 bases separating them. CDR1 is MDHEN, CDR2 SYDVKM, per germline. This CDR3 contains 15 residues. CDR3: CASSWGATSGNTIYF. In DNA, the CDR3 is TGTGCCAGCAGTTGGGGGGCTACCTCTGGAAACACCATATATTTT.

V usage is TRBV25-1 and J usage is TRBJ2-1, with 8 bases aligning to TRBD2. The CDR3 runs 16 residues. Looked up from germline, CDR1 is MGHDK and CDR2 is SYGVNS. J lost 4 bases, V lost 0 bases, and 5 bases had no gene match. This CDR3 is CASSEYSGTFYNEQFF. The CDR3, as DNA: TGTGCCAGCAGTGAATATAGCGGGACATTTTACAATGAGCAGTTCTTC.

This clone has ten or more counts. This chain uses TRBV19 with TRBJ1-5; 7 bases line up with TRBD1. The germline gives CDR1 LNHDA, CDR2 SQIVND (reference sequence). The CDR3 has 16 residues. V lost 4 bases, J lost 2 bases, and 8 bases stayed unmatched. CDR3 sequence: CASSTNRGFGNQPQHF. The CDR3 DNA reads TGTGCCAGTAGTACCAACAGGGGTTTCGGCAATCAGCCCCAGCATTTT.

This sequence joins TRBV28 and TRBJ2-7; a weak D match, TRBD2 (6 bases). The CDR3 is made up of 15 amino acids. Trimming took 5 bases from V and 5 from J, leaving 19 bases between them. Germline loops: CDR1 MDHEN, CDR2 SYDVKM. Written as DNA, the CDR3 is TGTGCCAGCAGTATCCCCGGGGGTAGGGTCCACGAGCAGTACTTC. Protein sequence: CASSIPGGRVHEQYF.

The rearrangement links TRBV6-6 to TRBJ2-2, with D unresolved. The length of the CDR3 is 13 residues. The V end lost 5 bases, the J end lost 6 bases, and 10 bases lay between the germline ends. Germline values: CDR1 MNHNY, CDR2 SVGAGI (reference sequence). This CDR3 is CASSHTPPGELFF. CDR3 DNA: TGTGCCAGCAGTCATACACCCCCCGGGGAGCTGTTTTTT.

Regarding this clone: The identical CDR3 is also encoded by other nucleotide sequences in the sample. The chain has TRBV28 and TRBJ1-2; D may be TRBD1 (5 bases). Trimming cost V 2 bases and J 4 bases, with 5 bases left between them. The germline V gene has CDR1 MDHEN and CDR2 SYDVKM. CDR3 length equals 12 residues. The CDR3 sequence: CASSLGGYGYTF. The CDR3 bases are TGTGCCAGCAGTTTAGGGGGCTATGGCTACACCTTC.

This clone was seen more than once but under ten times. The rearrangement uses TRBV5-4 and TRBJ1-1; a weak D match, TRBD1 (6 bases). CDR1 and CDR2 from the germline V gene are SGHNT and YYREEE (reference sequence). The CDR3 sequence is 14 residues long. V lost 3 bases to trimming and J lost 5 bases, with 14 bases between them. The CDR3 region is CASSSGGFRTEAFF. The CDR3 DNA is TGTGCCAGCAGCTCGGGGGGCTTTAGAACTGAAGCTTTCTTT.

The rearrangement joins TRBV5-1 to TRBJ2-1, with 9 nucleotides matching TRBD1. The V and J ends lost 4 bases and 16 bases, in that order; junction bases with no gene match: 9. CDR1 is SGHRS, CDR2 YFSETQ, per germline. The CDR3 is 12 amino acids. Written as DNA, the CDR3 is TGCGCCAGCAGCCCTGGACAGGGGACCGACTTCTTC. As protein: CASSPGQGTDFF.

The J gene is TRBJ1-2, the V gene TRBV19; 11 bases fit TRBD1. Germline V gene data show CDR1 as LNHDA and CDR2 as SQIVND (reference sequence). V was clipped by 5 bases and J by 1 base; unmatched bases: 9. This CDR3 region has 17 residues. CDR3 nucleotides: TGTGCCAGTAGTTCGCCCGGACAGGGGGCCGATAACTATGGCTACACCTTC. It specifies CASSSPGQGADNYGYTF.